These T cell receptor beta chains were read from a single sample in a study of T cells in placental villitis. Generated by immunoSEQ multiplex PCR, the TCRdb table keeps only in-frame clones and is missing some. The sample has roughly 2,300 clones, 75% to 90% seen once. The sample comprised placental tissue containing maternal and fetal cells. The receptors shown here come from a human patient with infectious villitis; the placental T cells may come from both mother and fetus. CDR3s include the opening cysteine and the closing phenylalanine or tryptophan. Each record gives: J gene, clone size, V gene, D gene, CDR3 protein, CDR3 DNA. D genes are given only for firm matches. The size of a clone is reported for some rows only, either as once, few or many, or as a class for expanded clones.

TRBJ1-6	once	TRBV6-5	TRBD1	CASSYDRGNSPLHF	TGTGCCAGCAGTTACGACAGGGGTAATTCACCCCTCCACTTT
TRBJ1-2	-	TRBV9	-	CASSTQDYGYTF	TGTGCCAGCAGCACTCAGGACTATGGCTACACCTTC
TRBJ2-2	large	TRBV7-9	-	CASSLLRGGNGELFF	TGTGCCAGCAGCTTACTAAGGGGAGGTAACGGGGAGCTGTTTTTT
TRBJ2-5	-	TRBV4-1	-	CASSHRLDLGETQYF	TGCGCCAGCAGCCATCGACTGGATCTAGGAGAGACCCAGTACTTC
TRBJ1-1	-	TRBV6-2/TRBV6-3	-	CASSYAGGNTEAFF	TGTGCCAGCAGTTACGCCGGAGGGAACACTGAAGCTTTCTTT
TRBJ2-5	few	TRBV7-8	TRBD2	CASSLERAGVVETQYF	TGTGCCAGCAGCTTAGAACGGGCGGGGGTCGTGGAGACCCAGTACTTC
TRBJ1-4	once	TRBV6-5	TRBD1	CASSTPGQGEKLFF	TGTGCCAGCAGTACACCGGGACAGGGTGAAAAACTGTTTTTT
TRBJ2-1	-	TRBV2	-	CASRRAGSSYNEQFF	TGTGCCAGCCGACGGGCTGGAAGCTCCTACAATGAGCAGTTCTTC
TRBJ1-1	-	TRBV10-3	-	CAISAEGSTEAFF	TGTGCCATCAGTGCCGAGGGTAGCACTGAAGCTTTCTTT
TRBJ2-1	-	TRBV13	-	CASSYNNEQFF	TGTGCCAGCAGCTATAACAATGAGCAGTTCTTC
TRBJ1-1	-	TRBV4-1	-	CASSHDRVNTEAFF	TGCGCCAGCAGCCACGATAGGGTGAACACTGAAGCTTTCTTT
TRBJ2-1	-	TRBV9	TRBD1	CASSVDRGLHNEQFF	TGTGCCAGCAGCGTCGACAGGGGGCTACACAATGAGCAGTTCTTC